Following are 6 T cell receptor beta chains from one sample sequenced in a study of cytomegalovirus exposure and HLA in healthy donors. Use of 60 Vbeta and 13 Jbeta primers characterized the PCR. The repertoire was sequenced with immunoSEQ multiplex PCR; TCRdb's copy has only in-frame clones and lacks some. Here the sample spans approximately 100,000 clones, 75% to 85% being singletons. The sample was PBMCs. These TCRs come from a man in his forties or fifties in good health and CMV-seronegative.

The chain employs TRBV11-1 and TRBJ2-7, with D perhaps matching TRBD1 (5 bases). V gave up 5 bases and J gave up 0 bases, with 14 bases separating them. CDR1 SGHAT and CDR2 FQDESV come from the germline V gene (reference sequence). The CDR3 sequence is 15 residues long. CDR3 protein: CASSPDSWSSYEQYF. CDR3 sequence (DNA): TGTGCCAGCAGCCCCGACAGCTGGAGCTCCTACGAGCAGTACTTC.

The chain links TRBV11-2 to TRBJ2-5; TRBD2 matches at 9 bases. The CDR3 totals 15 residues. Germline V CDR1 and CDR2: SGHAT, FQNNGV. The V gene end was trimmed by 1 base and the J gene end by 4 bases; junction bases not matched to a gene: 4. DNA for the CDR3: TGTGCCAGCAGCTTAGGAGCGGGGGGTCCAGAGACCCAGTACTTC. It is translated as CASSLGAGGPETQYF.

This chain joins TRBV9 and TRBJ2-1; 8 bases are a match to TRBD2. Germline values: CDR1 SGDLS, CDR2 YYNGEE. J lost 8 bases, V lost 3 bases, and 7 bases had no gene match. This CDR3 contains 14 residues. The CDR3 bases are TGTGCCAGCAGCGCCGGGACTAGTGTAGATGAGCAGTTCTTC. It specifies CASSAGTSVDEQFF.

A few counts support this clone. The chain has TRBV9 and TRBJ2-1, with 11 bases matching TRBD2. Trimming cost V 3 bases and J 8 bases; bases outside gene matches: 13. This CDR3 has 17 residues. The germline CDR1 and CDR2 sequences are SGDLS and YYNGEE. The CDR3 DNA follows: TGTGCCAGCAGCGAGGGTAGCGGGGGGGGGACTCCCGATGAGCAGTTCTTC. Residues: CASSEGSGGGTPDEQFF.

The chain joins TRBV19 to TRBJ2-3; D gene ambiguous. V shed 6 bases and J shed 0 bases, with 7 bases lying between them. This CDR3 contains 13 residues. The germline gives CDR1 LNHDA, CDR2 SQIVND (reference sequence). Here the CDR3 DNA reads TGTGCCAGTAGAACTACTAGCACAGATACGCAGTATTTT. Translated: CASRTTSTDTQYF.

The V gene is TRBV11-2, the J gene TRBJ2-2, with 10 bases lining up with TRBD1. J was trimmed by 7 bases and V by 5 bases; bases with no gene match: 7. The CDR3 is 15 amino acids. Germline-derived CDR1 and CDR2 are SGHAT and FQNNGV. DNA for the CDR3: TGTGCCAGCAGCCGTGAGGGGACAGGGGTCGGGGAGCTGTTTTTT. Its translation: CASSREGTGVGELFF.